Listed below are T cell receptor beta chains from one sample, sequenced in a study of T cell responses to AZD1222 COVID-19 vaccine. The assay was immunoSEQ multiplex PCR, and TCRdb's table has in-frame clones only and misses some. The sample lists around 140,000 clones; 90% were seen once. The source material was peripheral blood, sampled on day 0 of AZD1222 vaccination. Receptors originate from an adult in good health. CDR3s include the opening cysteine and the closing phenylalanine or tryptophan. Fields, in order: J gene, clone size, V gene, D gene, CDR3 DNA, CDR3 protein. The D gene is left open where the match is weak. Size is omitted from some rows. Given values are once, few, many or a class for expanded clones.

j_gene: TRBJ2-1; abundance: NA; v_gene: TRBV19; d_gene: TRBD2; CDR3nt: TGTGCCAGTAGTGCAGCGGGGGGAACCAATGAGCAGTTCTTC; CDR3aa: CASSAAGGTNEQFF
j_gene: TRBJ2-7; abundance: few; v_gene: TRBV28; d_gene: NA; CDR3nt: TGTGCCAGCAGTTATCGACAGCCCTACGAGCAGTACTTC; CDR3aa: CASSYRQPYEQYF
j_gene: TRBJ1-3; abundance: NA; v_gene: TRBV12-3/TRBV12-4; d_gene: NA; CDR3nt: TGTGCCAGCGGGGACCTCAGCGGAAACACCATATATTTT; CDR3aa: CASGDLSGNTIYF
j_gene: TRBJ2-7; abundance: NA; v_gene: TRBV6-5; d_gene: NA; CDR3nt: TGTGCCAGCAGTTACTCTCAATACTACGAGCAGTACTTC; CDR3aa: CASSYSQYYEQYF
j_gene: TRBJ1-1; abundance: NA; v_gene: TRBV12-3/TRBV12-4; d_gene: NA; CDR3nt: TGTGCCAGCAGTTTAGTGGGGGGCACTGAAGCTTTCTTT; CDR3aa: CASSLVGGTEAFF
j_gene: TRBJ2-4; abundance: NA; v_gene: TRBV24-1; d_gene: NA; CDR3nt: TGTGCCACCAGTGATTATGACCGGGGGCAGGGAAACATTCAGTACTTC; CDR3aa: CATSDYDRGQGNIQYF
j_gene: TRBJ2-7; abundance: NA; v_gene: TRBV7-2; d_gene: NA; CDR3nt: TGTGCCAGCAGATTGGGGGCAGCTTACGAGCAGTACTTC; CDR3aa: CASRLGAAYEQYF
j_gene: TRBJ1-3; abundance: NA; v_gene: TRBV5-1; d_gene: NA; CDR3nt: TGCGCCAGCAGCTTGGGGTTAACTGGAAACACCATATATTTT; CDR3aa: CASSLGLTGNTIYF
j_gene: TRBJ2-7; abundance: NA; v_gene: TRBV4-1; d_gene: NA; CDR3nt: TGCGCCAGCAGCCAAGATCCAGCAACCTACGAGCAGTACTTC; CDR3aa: CASSQDPATYEQYF
j_gene: TRBJ1-2; abundance: NA; v_gene: TRBV7-2; d_gene: NA; CDR3nt: TGTGCCAGCAGCTTAGTGGCAGGGAACTATGGCTACACCTTC; CDR3aa: CASSLVAGNYGYTF
j_gene: TRBJ1-2; abundance: NA; v_gene: TRBV6-2/TRBV6-3; d_gene: TRBD1; CDR3nt: TGTGCCAGCAACCCGACAGGGCACTATGGCTACACCTTC; CDR3aa: CASNPTGHYGYTF
j_gene: TRBJ1-2; abundance: NA; v_gene: TRBV15; d_gene: NA; CDR3nt: TGTGCCACCAGCAGGTTGGGGGGCGGCTACACCTTC; CDR3aa: CATSRLGGGYTF
j_gene: TRBJ1-2; abundance: once; v_gene: TRBV7-2; d_gene: TRBD1; CDR3nt: TGTGCCAGCAGCTTAGACAACAGGGGAAGCTATGGCTACACCTTC; CDR3aa: CASSLDNRGSYGYTF
j_gene: TRBJ1-3; abundance: NA; v_gene: TRBV5-1; d_gene: NA; CDR3nt: TGCGCCAGCAGCGTTACAGGTGACGGAAACACCATATATTTT; CDR3aa: CASSVTGDGNTIYF
j_gene: TRBJ2-6; abundance: NA; v_gene: TRBV19; d_gene: TRBD2; CDR3nt: TGTGCCAGTAGTACCCGCCTGGGGGGGGAGGCCGGGGCCAACGTCCTGACTTTC; CDR3aa: CASSTRLGGEAGANVLTF
j_gene: TRBJ1-6; abundance: NA; v_gene: TRBV5-6; d_gene: NA; CDR3nt: TGTGCCAGCAGCCCTGGACCGGTCCCCGATTCACCCCTCCACTTT; CDR3aa: CASSPGPVPDSPLHF
j_gene: TRBJ2-7; abundance: NA; v_gene: TRBV9; d_gene: NA; CDR3nt: TGTGCCAGCAGCCCGGGCGGACTCGGTGCGGAGGAGCAGTACTTC; CDR3aa: CASSPGGLGAEEQYF
j_gene: TRBJ2-1; abundance: NA; v_gene: TRBV24-1; d_gene: NA; CDR3nt: TGTGCCACCAGTGATCGGGCCTACAATGAGCAGTTCTTC; CDR3aa: CATSDRAYNEQFF
j_gene: TRBJ1-2; abundance: NA; v_gene: TRBV19; d_gene: TRBD1; CDR3nt: TGTGCCAGTACTTCCGGGACAGGGACCTATGGCTACACCTTC; CDR3aa: CASTSGTGTYGYTF
j_gene: TRBJ2-3; abundance: once; v_gene: TRBV11-2; d_gene: TRBD2; CDR3nt: TGTGCCAGCAGCACTCTTAGCGGGGGGGCAGCAGATACGCAGTATTTT; CDR3aa: CASSTLSGGAADTQYF
j_gene: TRBJ2-3; abundance: NA; v_gene: TRBV28; d_gene: TRBD2; CDR3nt: TGTGCCAGCAGTTCCATGGGGACTAGCGGAACCACAGATACGCAGTATTTT; CDR3aa: CASSSMGTSGTTDTQYF
j_gene: TRBJ1-2; abundance: NA; v_gene: TRBV11-2; d_gene: NA; CDR3nt: TGTGCCAGCAGCCCAGGGAAAGGCTACACCTTC; CDR3aa: CASSPGKGYTF
j_gene: TRBJ1-1; abundance: NA; v_gene: TRBV4-3; d_gene: NA; CDR3nt: TGCGCCAGCAGCCAAGATGGAGCGGGGGGAGCTGAAGCTTTCTTT; CDR3aa: CASSQDGAGGAEAFF
j_gene: TRBJ1-1; abundance: NA; v_gene: TRBV9; d_gene: NA; CDR3nt: TGTGCCAGCAGCGCCGGCGGGGGGAACACTGAAGCTTTCTTT; CDR3aa: CASSAGGGNTEAFF
j_gene: TRBJ2-3; abundance: NA; v_gene: TRBV11-1; d_gene: TRBD2; CDR3nt: TGTGCCAGCAGCTTAGTGATTAGCGGGACCGCAGATACGCAGTATTTT; CDR3aa: CASSLVISGTADTQYF
j_gene: TRBJ1-3; abundance: NA; v_gene: TRBV12-2; d_gene: NA; CDR3nt: TGTGCAAGTCGCTCACAGGAAAGAAGTTACCCCTCTGGAAACACCATATATTTT; CDR3aa: CASRSQERSYPSGNTIYF
j_gene: TRBJ1-1; abundance: NA; v_gene: TRBV5-6; d_gene: NA; CDR3nt: TGTGCCAGCGGCTGGACAGTGAACACTGAAGCTTTCTTT; CDR3aa: CASGWTVNTEAFF
j_gene: TRBJ2-5; abundance: NA; v_gene: TRBV19; d_gene: TRBD1; CDR3nt: TGTGCCAGTAGTAAAGGGACAGCGTGGCAAGAGACCCAGTACTTC; CDR3aa: CASSKGTAWQETQYF
j_gene: TRBJ2-6; abundance: NA; v_gene: TRBV27; d_gene: NA; CDR3nt: TGTGCCAGCAGTTTAAGGCCTAGCGTACTCTCTGGGGCCAACGTCCTGACTTTC; CDR3aa: CASSLRPSVLSGANVLTF
j_gene: TRBJ1-1; abundance: NA; v_gene: TRBV6-2/TRBV6-3; d_gene: NA; CDR3nt: TGTGCCAGCAGTTATTCAGGGGCCTCTTTCTTT; CDR3aa: CASSYSGASFF
j_gene: TRBJ2-7; abundance: NA; v_gene: TRBV6-1; d_gene: NA; CDR3nt: TGTGCCAGCAGTGAACTAGTGCGCTACGAGCAGTACTTC; CDR3aa: CASSELVRYEQYF
j_gene: TRBJ2-2; abundance: NA; v_gene: TRBV27; d_gene: TRBD1; CDR3nt: TGTGCCAGCGGACAGGGGGTTCCCGGGGAGCTGTTTTTT; CDR3aa: CASGQGVPGELFF
j_gene: TRBJ2-7; abundance: NA; v_gene: TRBV5-4; d_gene: NA; CDR3nt: TGTGCCAGCAGCTTGTGGTTAAGCTCCTACGAGCAGTACTTC; CDR3aa: CASSLWLSSYEQYF
j_gene: TRBJ2-7; abundance: NA; v_gene: TRBV10-3; d_gene: NA; CDR3nt: TGTGCCATCAGAGGCAGGGACGAGCAGTACTTC; CDR3aa: CAIRGRDEQYF
j_gene: TRBJ1-6; abundance: NA; v_gene: TRBV18; d_gene: NA; CDR3nt: TGTGCCAGCTCACCTCAAGACTCAACGGGAAATTCACCCCTCCACTTT; CDR3aa: CASSPQDSTGNSPLHF
j_gene: TRBJ1-1; abundance: NA; v_gene: TRBV27; d_gene: NA; CDR3nt: TGTGCCAGCAGACCACAGGGGAACACTGAAGCTTTCTTT; CDR3aa: CASRPQGNTEAFF